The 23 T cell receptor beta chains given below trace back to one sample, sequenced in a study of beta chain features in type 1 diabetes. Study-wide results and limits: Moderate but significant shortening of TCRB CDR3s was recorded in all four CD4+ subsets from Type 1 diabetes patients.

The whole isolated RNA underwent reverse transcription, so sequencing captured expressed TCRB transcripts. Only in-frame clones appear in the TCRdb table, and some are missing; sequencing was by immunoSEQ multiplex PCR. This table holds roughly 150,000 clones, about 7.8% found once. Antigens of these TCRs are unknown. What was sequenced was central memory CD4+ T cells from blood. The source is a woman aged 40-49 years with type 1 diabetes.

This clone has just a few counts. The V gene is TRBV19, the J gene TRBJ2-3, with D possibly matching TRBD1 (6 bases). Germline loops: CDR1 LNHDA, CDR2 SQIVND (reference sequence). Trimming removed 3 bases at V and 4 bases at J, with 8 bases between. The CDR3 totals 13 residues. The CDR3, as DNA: TGTGCCAGTAGTATGCGGACAGCAGATACGCAGTATTTT. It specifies CASSMRTADTQYF.

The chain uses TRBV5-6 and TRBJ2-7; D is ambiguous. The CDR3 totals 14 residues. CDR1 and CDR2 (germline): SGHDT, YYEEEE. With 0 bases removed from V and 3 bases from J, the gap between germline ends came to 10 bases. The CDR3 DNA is TGTGCCAGCAGCTTGGCCGGGTCCTACTACGAGCAGTACTTC. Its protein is CASSLAGSYYEQYF. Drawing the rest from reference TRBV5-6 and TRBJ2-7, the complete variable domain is DAGVTQSPTHLIKTRGQQVTLRCSPKSGHDTVSWYQQALGQGPQFIFQYYEEEERQRGNFPDRFSGHQFPNYSSELNVNALLLGDSALYLCASSLAGSYYEQYFGPGTRLTVT.

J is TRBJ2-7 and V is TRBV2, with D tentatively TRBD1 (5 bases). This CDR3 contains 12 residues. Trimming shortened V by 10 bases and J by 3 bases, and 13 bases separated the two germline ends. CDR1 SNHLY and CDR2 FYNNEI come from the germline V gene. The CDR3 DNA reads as TGTGCCAACTCGGACATTGGCTACGAGCAGTACTTC. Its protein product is CANSDIGYEQYF.

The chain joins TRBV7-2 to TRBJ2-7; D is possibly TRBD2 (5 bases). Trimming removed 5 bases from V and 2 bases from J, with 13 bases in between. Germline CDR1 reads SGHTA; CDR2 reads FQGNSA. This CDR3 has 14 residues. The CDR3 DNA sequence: TGTGCCAGCAGCCTTCCGGGAACCCCCTACGAGCAGTACTTC. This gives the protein CASSLPGTPYEQYF.

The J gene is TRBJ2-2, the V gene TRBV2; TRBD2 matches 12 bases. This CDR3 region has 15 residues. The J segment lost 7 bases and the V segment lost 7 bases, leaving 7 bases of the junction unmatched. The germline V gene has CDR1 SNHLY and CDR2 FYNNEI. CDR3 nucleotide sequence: TGTGCCAGCATGACTAGCGGGAGTTCCCTCGGGGAGCTGTTTTTT. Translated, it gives CASMTSGSSLGELFF.

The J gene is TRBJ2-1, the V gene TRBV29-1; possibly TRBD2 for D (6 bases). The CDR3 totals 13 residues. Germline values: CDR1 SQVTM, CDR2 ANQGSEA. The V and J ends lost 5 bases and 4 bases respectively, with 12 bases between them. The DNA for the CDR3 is TGCAGCGTTTCCCCGAGCGGGTACAATGAGCAGTTCTTC. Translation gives CSVSPSGYNEQFF.

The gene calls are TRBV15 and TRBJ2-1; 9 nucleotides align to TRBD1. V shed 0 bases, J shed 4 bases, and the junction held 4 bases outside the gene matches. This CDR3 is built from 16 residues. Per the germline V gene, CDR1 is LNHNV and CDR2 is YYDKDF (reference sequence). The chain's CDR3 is CATSREAGTGYNEQFF. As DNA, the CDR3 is TGTGCCACCAGCAGAGAGGCCGGGACAGGGTACAATGAGCAGTTCTTC. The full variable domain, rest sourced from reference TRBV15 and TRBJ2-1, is DAMVIQNPRYQVTQFGKPVTLSCSQTLNHNVMYWYQQKSSQAPKLLFHYYDKDFNNEADTPDNFQSRRPNTSFCFLDIRSPGLGDTAMYLCATSREAGTGYNEQFFGPGTRLTVL.

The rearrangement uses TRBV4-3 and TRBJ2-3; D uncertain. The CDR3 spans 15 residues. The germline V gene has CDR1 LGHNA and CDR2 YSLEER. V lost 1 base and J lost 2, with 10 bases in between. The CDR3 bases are TGCGCCAGCAGCCAAGGGTCCGCGAACACAGATACGCAGTATTTT. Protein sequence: CASSQGSANTDTQYF.

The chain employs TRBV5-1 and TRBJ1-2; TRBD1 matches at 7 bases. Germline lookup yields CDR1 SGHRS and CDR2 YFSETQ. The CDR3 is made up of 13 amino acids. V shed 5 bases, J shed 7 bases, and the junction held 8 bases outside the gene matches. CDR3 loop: CASRTDREGGYTF. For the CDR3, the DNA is TGCGCCAGCAGGACCGACAGGGAAGGTGGCTACACCTTC.

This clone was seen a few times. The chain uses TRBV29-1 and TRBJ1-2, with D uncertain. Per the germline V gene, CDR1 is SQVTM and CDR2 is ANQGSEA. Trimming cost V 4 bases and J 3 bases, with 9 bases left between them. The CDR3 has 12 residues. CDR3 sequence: CSVGQTYYGYTF. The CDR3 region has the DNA TGCAGCGTTGGGCAGACTTACTATGGCTACACCTTC.

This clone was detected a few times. The CDR3 DNA is TGTGCCAGCAGCGTAGGGACAGCACCGCGGGAGACCCAGTACTTC. Protein product: CASSVGTAPRETQYF. The chain combines TRBV9 with TRBJ2-5; TRBD1 might be the D (6 bases). Germline V gives CDR1 SGDLS, CDR2 YYNGEE. This CDR3 region has 15 residues. V was clipped by 0 bases and J by 5 bases, with 14 bases between them.

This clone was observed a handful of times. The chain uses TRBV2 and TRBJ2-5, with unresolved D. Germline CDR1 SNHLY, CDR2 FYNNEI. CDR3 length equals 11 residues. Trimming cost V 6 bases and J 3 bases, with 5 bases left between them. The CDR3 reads CASSAKETQYF. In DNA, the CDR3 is TGTGCCAGCAGCGCTAAAGAGACCCAGTACTTC.

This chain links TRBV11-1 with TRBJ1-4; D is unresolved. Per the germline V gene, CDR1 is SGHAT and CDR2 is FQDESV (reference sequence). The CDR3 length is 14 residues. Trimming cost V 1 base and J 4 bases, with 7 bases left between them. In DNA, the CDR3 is TGTGCCAGCAGCTTAGGCGGGAGTAATGAAAAACTGTTTTTT. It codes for CASSLGGSNEKLFF.

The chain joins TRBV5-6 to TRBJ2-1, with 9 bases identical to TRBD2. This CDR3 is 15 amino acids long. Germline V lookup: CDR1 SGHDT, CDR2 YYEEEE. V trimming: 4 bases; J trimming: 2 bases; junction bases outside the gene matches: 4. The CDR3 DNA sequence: TGTGCCAGCAGCCCGGAGCGGGGGGCCTACAATGAGCAGTTCTTC. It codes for CASSPERGAYNEQFF.

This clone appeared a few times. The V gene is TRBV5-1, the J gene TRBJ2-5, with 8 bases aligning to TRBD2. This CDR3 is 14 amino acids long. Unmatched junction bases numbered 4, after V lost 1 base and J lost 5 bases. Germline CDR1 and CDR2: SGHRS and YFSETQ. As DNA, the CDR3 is TGCGCCAGCAGCTTGCGGGGGGGGCAGGAGACCCAGTACTTC. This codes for CASSLRGGQETQYF.

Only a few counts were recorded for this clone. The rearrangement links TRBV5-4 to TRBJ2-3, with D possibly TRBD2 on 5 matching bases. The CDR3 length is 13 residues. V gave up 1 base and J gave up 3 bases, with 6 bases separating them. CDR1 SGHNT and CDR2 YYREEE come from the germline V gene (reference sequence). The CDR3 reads CASSLRETDTQYF. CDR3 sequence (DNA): TGTGCCAGCAGCTTGCGGGAAACAGATACGCAGTATTTT.

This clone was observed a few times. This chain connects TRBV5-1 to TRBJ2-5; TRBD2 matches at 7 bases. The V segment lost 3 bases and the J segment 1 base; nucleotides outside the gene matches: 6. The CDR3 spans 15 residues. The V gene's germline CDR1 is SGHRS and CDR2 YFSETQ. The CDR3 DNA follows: TGCGCCAGCAGCTCCGGACTAGGCGTCCAAGAGACCCAGTACTTC. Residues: CASSSGLGVQETQYF.

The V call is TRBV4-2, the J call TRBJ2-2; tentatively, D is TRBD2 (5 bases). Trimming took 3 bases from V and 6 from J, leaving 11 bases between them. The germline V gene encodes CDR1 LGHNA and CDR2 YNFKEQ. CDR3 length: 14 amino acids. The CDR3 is CASSHPDFSGELFF. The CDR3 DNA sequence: TGTGCCAGCAGCCACCCGGACTTCTCCGGGGAGCTGTTTTTT.

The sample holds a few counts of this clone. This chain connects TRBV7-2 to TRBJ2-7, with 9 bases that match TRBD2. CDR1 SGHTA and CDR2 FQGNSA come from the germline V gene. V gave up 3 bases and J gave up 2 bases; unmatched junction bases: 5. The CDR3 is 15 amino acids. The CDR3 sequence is CASSFELAGTYEQYF. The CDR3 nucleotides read TGTGCCAGCAGCTTTGAACTAGCGGGCACCTACGAGCAGTACTTC.

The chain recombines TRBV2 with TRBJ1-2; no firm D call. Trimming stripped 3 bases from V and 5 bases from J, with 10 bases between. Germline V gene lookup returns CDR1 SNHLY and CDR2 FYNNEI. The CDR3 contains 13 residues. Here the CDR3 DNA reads TGTGCCAGCAGTGACGGCCGGGAGTATGGCTACACCTTC. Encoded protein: CASSDGREYGYTF.

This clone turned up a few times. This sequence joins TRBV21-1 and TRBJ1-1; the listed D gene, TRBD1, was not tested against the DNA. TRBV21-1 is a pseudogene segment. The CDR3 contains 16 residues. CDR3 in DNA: TGTGCCAGCAGCAAACAGACAGCAAGGATGAACACTGAAGCTTTCTTT. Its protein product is CASSKQTARMNTEAFF.

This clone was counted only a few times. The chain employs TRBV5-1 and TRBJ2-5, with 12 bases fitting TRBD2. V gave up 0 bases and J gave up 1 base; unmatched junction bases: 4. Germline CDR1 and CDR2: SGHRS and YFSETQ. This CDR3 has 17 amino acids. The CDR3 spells CASSLGLAGALQETQYF. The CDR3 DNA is TGCGCCAGCAGCTTGGGACTAGCGGGGGCCCTCCAAGAGACCCAGTACTTC.

The CDR3 DNA is TGTGCCAGCAGCCTGACCACTAGCGGGGGGGCCTCCATTTACGAGCAGTACTTC. Translating it yields CASSLTTSGGASIYEQYF. The chain is built from TRBV2 and TRBJ2-7; TRBD2 matches at 13 bases. Germline CDR1 reads SNHLY; CDR2 reads FYNNEI. The CDR3 is made up of 18 amino acids. V shed 6 bases, J shed 4 bases, and the junction held 15 bases outside the gene matches. The whole variable domain, filled in from reference TRBV2 and TRBJ2-7, reads EPEVTQTPSHQVTQMGQEVILRCVPISNHLYFYWYRQILGQKVEFLVSFYNNEISEKSEIFDDQFSVERPDGSNFTLKIRSTKLEDSAMYFCASSLTTSGGASIYEQYFGPGTRLTVT.